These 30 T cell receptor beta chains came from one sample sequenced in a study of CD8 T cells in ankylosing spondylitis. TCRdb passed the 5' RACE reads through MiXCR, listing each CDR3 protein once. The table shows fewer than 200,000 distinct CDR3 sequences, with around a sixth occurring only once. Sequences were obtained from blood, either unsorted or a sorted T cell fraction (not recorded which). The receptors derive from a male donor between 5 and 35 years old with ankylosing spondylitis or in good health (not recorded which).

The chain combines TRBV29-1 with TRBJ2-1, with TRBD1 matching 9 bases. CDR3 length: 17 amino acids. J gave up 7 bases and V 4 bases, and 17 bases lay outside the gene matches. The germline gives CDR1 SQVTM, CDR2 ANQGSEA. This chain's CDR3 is CSVVEGGGQGKKNEQFF. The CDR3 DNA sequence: TGCAGCGTTGTCGAAGGCGGCGGACAGGGGAAGAAAAATGAGCAGTTCTTC.

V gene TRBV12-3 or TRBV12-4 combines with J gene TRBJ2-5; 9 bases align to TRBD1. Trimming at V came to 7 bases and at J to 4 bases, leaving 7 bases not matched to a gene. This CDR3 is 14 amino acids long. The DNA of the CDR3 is TGTGCCAGCACACCCGGGACAGGGTCAGAGACCCAGTACTTC. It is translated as CASTPGTGSETQYF.

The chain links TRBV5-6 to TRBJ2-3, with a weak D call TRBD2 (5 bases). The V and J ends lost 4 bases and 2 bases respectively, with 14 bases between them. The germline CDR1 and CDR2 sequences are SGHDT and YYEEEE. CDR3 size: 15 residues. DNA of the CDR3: TGTGCCAGCAGCCCCGGGGATCGGGCCACAGATACGCAGTATTTT. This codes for CASSPGDRATDTQYF.

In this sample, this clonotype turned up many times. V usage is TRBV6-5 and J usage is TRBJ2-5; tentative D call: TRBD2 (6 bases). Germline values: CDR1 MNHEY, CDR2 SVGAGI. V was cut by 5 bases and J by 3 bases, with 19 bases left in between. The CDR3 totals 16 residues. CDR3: CASSNFGGSFKETQYF. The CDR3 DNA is TGTGCCAGCAGTAACTTTGGGGGGTCGTTTAAAGAGACCCAGTACTTC.

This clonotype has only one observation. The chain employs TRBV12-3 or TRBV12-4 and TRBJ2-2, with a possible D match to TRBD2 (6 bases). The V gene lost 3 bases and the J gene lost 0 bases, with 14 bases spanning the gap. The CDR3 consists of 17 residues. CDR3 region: CASSFQGSGANTGELFF. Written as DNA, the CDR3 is TGTGCCAGCAGTTTTCAGGGATCGGGAGCGAACACCGGGGAGCTGTTTTTT.

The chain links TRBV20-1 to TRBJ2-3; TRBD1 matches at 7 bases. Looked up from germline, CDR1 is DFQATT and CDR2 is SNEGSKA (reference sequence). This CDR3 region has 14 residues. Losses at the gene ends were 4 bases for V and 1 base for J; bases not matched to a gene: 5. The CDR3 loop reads CSANRDSRTDTQYF. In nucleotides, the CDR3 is TGCAGTGCTAACCGGGACAGCCGCACAGATACGCAGTATTTT.

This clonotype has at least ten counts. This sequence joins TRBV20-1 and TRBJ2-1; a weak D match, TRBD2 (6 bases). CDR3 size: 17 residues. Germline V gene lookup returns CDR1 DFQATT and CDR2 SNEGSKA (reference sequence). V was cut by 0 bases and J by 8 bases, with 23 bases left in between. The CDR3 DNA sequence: TGCAGTGCTAGAGACACCCCTCGGGCGCGGGAAAACTATGAGCAGTTCTTC. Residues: CSARDTPRARENYEQFF.

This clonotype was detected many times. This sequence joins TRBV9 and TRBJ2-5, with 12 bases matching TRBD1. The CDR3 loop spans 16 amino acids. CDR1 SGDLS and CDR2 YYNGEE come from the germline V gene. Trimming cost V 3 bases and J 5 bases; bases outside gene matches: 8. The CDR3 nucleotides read TGTGCCAGCAGCGGCGAAGGGACAGGGGGCTGGGAGACCCAGTACTTC. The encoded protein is CASSGEGTGGWETQYF.

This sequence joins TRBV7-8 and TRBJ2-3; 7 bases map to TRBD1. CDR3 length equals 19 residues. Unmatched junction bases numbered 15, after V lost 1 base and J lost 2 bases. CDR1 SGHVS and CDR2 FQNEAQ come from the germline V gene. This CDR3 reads CASSLGWNRGFENTDTQYF. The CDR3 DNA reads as TGTGCCAGCAGCTTAGGGTGGAACAGGGGATTTGAAAACACAGATACGCAGTATTTT.

The CDR3 DNA is TGTGCCACCAGTGGCGGGAACAATGAGCAGTTCTTC. It is translated as CATSGGNNEQFF. The rearrangement uses TRBV24-1 and TRBJ2-1, with a tentative D call TRBD2 (6 bases). CDR3 size: 12 residues. V was cut by 5 bases and J by 5 bases, with 6 bases left in between. Germline V gene lookup returns CDR1 KGHDR and CDR2 SFDVKD.

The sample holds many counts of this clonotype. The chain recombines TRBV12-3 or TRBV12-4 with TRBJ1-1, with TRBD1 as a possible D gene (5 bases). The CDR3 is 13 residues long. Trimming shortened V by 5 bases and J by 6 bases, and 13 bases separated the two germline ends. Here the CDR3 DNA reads TGTGCCAGCAGTACCGGGACCAACCCTGAAGCTTTCTTT. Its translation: CASSTGTNPEAFF.

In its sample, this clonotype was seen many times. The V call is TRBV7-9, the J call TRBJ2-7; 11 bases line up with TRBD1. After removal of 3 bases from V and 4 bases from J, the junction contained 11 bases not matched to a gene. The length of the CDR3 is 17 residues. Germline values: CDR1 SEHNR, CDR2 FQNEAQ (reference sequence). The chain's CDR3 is CASSFVPGQGGVYEQYF. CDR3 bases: TGTGCCAGCAGCTTCGTCCCGGGACAGGGGGGGGTTTACGAGCAGTACTTC. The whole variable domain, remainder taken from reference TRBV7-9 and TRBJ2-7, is DTGVSQNPRHKITKRGQNVTFRCDPISEHNRLYWYRQTLGQGPEFLTYFQNEAQLEKSRLLSDRFSAERPKGSFSTLEIQRTEQGDSAMYLCASSFVPGQGGVYEQYFGPGTRLTVT.

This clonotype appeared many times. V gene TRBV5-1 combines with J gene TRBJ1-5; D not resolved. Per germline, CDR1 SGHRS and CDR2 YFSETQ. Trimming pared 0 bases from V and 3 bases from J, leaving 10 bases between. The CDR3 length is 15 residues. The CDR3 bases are TGCGCCAGCAGCTTGGATTCATACCTCAATCAGCCCCAGCATTTT. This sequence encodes CASSLDSYLNQPQHF.

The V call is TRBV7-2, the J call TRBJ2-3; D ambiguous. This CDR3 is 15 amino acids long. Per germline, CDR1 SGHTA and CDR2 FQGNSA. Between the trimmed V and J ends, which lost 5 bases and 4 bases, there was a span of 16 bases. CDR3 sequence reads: CASSQEYPLSDTQYF. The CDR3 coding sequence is TGTGCCAGCAGCCAGGAGTACCCCCTCTCAGATACGCAGTATTTT.

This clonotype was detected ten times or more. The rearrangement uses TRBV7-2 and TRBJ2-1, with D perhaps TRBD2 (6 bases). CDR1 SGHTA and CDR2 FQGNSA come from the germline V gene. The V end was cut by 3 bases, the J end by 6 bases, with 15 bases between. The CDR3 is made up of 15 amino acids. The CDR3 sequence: CASSFAPGAGNEQFF. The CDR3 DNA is TGTGCCAGCAGCTTCGCCCCGGGAGCCGGCAATGAGCAGTTCTTC. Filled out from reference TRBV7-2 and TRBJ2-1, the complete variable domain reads GAGVSQSPSNKVTEKGKDVELRCDPISGHTALYWYRQSLGQGLEFLIYFQGNSAPDKSGLPSDRFSAERTGGSVSTLTIQRTQQEDSAVYLCASSFAPGAGNEQFFGPGTRLTVL.

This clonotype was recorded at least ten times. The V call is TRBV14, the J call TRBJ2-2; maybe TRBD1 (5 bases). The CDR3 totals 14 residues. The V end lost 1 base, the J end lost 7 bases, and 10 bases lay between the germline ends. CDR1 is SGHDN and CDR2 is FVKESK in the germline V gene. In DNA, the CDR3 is TGTGCCAGCAGCCAAGGCAGGGTTAGCGGGGAGCTGTTTTTT. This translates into CASSQGRVSGELFF.

The CDR3 DNA reads TGTGCCAGCAGTTACCCTTCCACGGTGACTGAAGCTTTCTTT. It encodes CASSYPSTVTEAFF. The rearrangement uses TRBV6-2 or TRBV6-3 and TRBJ1-1; the D is unclear. The CDR3 has 14 residues. V lost 2 bases, J lost 5 bases, and 12 bases lay in between. Germline V gene lookup returns CDR1 MNHEY and CDR2 SVGEGT.

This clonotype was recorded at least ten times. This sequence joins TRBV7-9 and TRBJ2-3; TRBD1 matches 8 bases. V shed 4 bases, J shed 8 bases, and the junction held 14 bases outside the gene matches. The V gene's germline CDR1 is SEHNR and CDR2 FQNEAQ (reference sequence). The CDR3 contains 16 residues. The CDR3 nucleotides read TGTGCCAGCAGCTCCACAACGGACAGGGACCGAAGTACGCAGTATTTT. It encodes CASSSTTDRDRSTQYF.

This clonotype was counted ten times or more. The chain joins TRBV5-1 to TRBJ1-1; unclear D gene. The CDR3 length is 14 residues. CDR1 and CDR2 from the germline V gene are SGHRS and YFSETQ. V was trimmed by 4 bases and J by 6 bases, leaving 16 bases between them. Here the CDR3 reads CASSPSSGPPEAFF. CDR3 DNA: TGCGCCAGCAGCCCCTCTAGTGGGCCCCCTGAAGCTTTCTTT.

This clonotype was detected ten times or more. CDR3 sequence: CASSLVPTFSTDHSYEQYF. DNA of the CDR3: TGTGCCAGCAGCTTAGTACCCACCTTTAGTACCGACCACTCCTACGAGCAGTACTTC. This sequence joins TRBV7-8 and TRBJ2-7; D is unresolved. This CDR3 is 19 amino acids long. Germline assignment: CDR1 SGHVS and CDR2 FQNEAQ. The V and J ends lost 1 base and 0 bases respectively, with 22 bases between them. Full variable domain (remainder filled in from reference TRBV7-8 and TRBJ2-7): GAGVSQSPRYKVAKRGQDVALRCDPISGHVSLFWYQQALGQGPEFLTYFQNEAQLDKSGLPSDRFFAERPEGSVSTLKIQRTQQEDSAVYLCASSLVPTFSTDHSYEQYFGPGTRLTVT.

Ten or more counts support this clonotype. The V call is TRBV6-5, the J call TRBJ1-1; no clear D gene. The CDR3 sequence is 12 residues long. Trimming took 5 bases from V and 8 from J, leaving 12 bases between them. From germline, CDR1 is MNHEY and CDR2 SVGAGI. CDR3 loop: CASSPDLLEAFF. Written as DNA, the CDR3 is TGTGCCAGCAGTCCCGACCTGCTCGAAGCTTTCTTT.

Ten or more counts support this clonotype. The CDR3 nucleotides read TGTGCCCGATCAGGGGTTGGGGGATTGGTCGGCTACACCTTC. Its translation is CARSGVGGLVGYTF. The chain has TRBV30 and TRBJ1-2; TRBD1 might be the D (6 bases). There are 14 residues in the CDR3. V dropped 8 bases and J dropped 8 bases, with 24 bases sitting between them. Germline CDR1 and CDR2: GTSNPN and SVGIG (reference sequence). Filled out from reference TRBV30 and TRBJ1-2, the complete variable domain reads SQTIHQWPATLVQPVGSPLSLECTVEGTSNPNLYWYRQAAGRGLQLLFYSVGIGQISSEVPQNLSASRPQDRQFILSSKKLLLSDSGFYLCARSGVGGLVGYTFGSGTRLTVV.

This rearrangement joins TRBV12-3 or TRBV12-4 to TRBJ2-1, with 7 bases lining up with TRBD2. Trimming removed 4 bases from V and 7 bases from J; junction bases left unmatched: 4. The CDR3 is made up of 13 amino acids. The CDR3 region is CASSWTSRNEQFF. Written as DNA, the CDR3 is TGTGCCAGCAGTTGGACTAGTCGGAATGAGCAGTTCTTC.

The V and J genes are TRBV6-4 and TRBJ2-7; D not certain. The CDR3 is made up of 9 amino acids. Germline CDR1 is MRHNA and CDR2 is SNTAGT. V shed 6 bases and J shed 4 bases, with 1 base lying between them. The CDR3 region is CASRYEQYV. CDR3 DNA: TGTGCCAGCAGATACGAGCAGTACGTC.

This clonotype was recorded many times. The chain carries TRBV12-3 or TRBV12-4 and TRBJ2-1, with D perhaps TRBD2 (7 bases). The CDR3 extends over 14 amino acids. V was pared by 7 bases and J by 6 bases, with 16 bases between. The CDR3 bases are TGTGCCAGCAACCGGGAGGCAGGGGCCAATGAGCAGTTCTTC. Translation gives CASNREAGANEQFF.

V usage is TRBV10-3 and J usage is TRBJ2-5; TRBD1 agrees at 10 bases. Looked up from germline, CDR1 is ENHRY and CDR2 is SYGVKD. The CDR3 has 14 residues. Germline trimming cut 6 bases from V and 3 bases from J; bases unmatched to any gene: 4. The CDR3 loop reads CAISTGTGEETQYF. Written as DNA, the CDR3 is TGTGCCATCAGCACCGGGACAGGGGAAGAGACCCAGTACTTC.

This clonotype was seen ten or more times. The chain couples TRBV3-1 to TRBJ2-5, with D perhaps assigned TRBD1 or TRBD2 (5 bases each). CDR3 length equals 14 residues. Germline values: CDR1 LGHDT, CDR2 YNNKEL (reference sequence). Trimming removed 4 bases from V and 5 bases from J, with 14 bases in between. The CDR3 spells CASSPQGDLETQYF. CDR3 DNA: TGTGCCAGCAGCCCTCAAGGGGACCTGGAGACCCAGTACTTC.

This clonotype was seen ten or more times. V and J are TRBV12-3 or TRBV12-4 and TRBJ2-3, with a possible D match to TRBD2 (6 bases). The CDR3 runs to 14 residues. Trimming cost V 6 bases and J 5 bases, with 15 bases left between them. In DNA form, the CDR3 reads TGTGCCAGCAGCTCGCCCGGGGGTGGAGATACGCAGTATTTT. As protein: CASSSPGGGDTQYF.

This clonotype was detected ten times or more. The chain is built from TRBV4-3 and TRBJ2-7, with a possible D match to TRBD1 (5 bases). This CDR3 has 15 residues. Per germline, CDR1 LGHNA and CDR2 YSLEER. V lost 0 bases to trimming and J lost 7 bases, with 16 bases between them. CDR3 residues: CASSQEGGRAEEQYF. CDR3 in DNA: TGCGCCAGCAGCCAAGAAGGCGGCAGGGCGGAAGAGCAGTACTTC.

CDR3 protein: CASSTGLAGERGTDTQYF. The CDR3 DNA is TGCGCCAGCAGCACGGGACTAGCGGGAGAACGAGGCACAGATACGCAGTATTTT. The V call is TRBV5-1, the J call TRBJ2-3, with TRBD2 matching over 14 bases. The V and J ends lost 4 bases and 1 base, in that order; junction bases with no gene match: 8. Germline V gene sequence: CDR1 SGHRS, CDR2 YFSETQ. This CDR3 region has 18 residues. The full variable domain, completed using reference TRBV5-1 and TRBJ2-3, is KAGVTQTPRYLIKTRGQQVTLSCSPISGHRSVSWYQQTPGQGLQFLFEYFSETQRNKGNFPGRFSGRQFSNSRSEMNVSTLELGDSALYLCASSTGLAGERGTDTQYFGPGTRLTVL.